What follows are 2 T cell receptor beta chains derived from one specimen sequenced in a study of blood T cell repertoires in COVID-19. Assay: immunoSEQ multiplex PCR; the TCRdb copy retains only in-frame clones and omits some. The sample holds fewer than 150,000 clones, over 80% seen once. Material: peripheral blood. The source of these receptors is an older woman with acute or convalescent COVID-19.

This clone was seen repeatedly, ten times or more. The rearrangement links TRBV5-1 to TRBJ2-3; possible D gene TRBD2, 6 bases. The CDR3 is 15 amino acids. The germline V and J ends were trimmed by 0 bases and 4 bases, with 12 bases remaining between them. Germline V gene lookup returns CDR1 SGHRS and CDR2 YFSETQ. The CDR3 region is CASSLDGEAPDTQYF. In DNA, the CDR3 is TGCGCCAGCAGCTTGGATGGGGAGGCGCCAGATACGCAGTATTTT.

The V gene is TRBV11-3, the J gene TRBJ2-4; 12 bases fit TRBD2. The CDR3 is made up of 17 amino acids. Germline V gene data show CDR1 as SGHNT and CDR2 as YENEEA. Unmatched junction bases numbered 11, after V lost 3 bases and J lost 8 bases. The CDR3 sequence is CASSFQASGGAGHIQYF. CDR3 sequence (DNA): TGTGCCAGCAGCTTTCAAGCTAGCGGGGGGGCCGGGCACATTCAGTACTTC.